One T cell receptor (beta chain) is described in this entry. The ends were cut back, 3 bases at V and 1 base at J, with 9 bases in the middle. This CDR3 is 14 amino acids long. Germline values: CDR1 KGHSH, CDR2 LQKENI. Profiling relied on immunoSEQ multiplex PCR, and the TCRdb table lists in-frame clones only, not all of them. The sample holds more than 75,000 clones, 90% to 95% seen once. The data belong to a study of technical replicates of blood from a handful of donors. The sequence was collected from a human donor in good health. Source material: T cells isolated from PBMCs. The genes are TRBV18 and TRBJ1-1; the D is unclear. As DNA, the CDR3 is TGTGCCAGCTCACCCCCCGAGGGGAACACTGAAGCTTTCTTT. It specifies CASSPPEGNTEAFF.